This TCR beta chain originates from a study of OX40 agonist ivuxolimab in advanced cancers. Across the study: Hepatocellular carcinoma, melanoma, renal cell or head and neck cancer affected the dose-escalation patients. Cohort: 75% to 90% men, mean age approximately 60, aged roughly 20 to 79. Study outcomes and limitations: Fewer expanded clones were found on average in CD4+ than in CD8+ T cells.

In this sample, this clone turned up once. What it binds is not known. The assay was immunoSEQ multiplex PCR, and TCRdb's table has in-frame clones only and misses some. The sample holds approximately 74,000 clones, roughly 89% seen once. In germline, CDR1 is SGDLS, CDR2 YYNGEE. There are 14 residues in the CDR3. Deletions cut 2 bases from V and 5 bases from J, with 10 bases between. The chain links TRBV9 to TRBJ1-4; maybe TRBD1 (6 bases). Source: CD4+ or CD8+ T cells sorted from blood, taken in a trial of the OX40 agonist ivuxolimab. The receptor comes from an adult with an advanced solid tumor such as melanoma, head and neck, liver or kidney cancer. This chain's CDR3 is CASSVGQDNEKLFF. The CDR3 DNA reads as TGTGCCAGCAGCGTGGGACAAGACAATGAAAAACTGTTTTTT.